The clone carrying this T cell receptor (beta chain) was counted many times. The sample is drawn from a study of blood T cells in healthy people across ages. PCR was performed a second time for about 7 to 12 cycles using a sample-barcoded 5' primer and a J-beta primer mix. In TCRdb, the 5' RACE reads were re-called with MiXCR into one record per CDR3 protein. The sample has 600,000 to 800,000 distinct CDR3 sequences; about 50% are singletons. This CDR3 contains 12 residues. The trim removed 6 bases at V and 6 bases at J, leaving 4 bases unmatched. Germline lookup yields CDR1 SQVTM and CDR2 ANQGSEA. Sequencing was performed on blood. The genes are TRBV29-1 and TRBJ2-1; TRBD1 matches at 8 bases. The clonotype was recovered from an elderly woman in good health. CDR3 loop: CSVSTGGNEQFF. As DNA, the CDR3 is TGCAGCGTCTCCACAGGGGGCAATGAGCAGTTCTTC.